The clone carrying this TCR beta chain was found a few times. Its antigen is undetermined. From RNA transcripts, TCR beta CDR3 regions were amplified. HTBI primers were employed in a first-round RT-PCR of the TCR CDR3. TCRdb used MiXCR to reprocess the multiplex PCR reads, holding one entry per CDR3 protein. The top ten hold 15% to 19% of the sample, which has 550,000 to 800,000 distinct CDR3 sequences, roughly a sixth seen once. The source of the sample is a study of T cells in Graves' hyperthyroidism and ophthalmopathy. Study-level background: Prior to any treatment, at the point of initial diagnosis, peripheral blood was collected. General study points: Also found in blood were most expanded thyroid clonotypes above 0.001.

Orbital computed tomography, thyroid ultrasound, serum thyroxine and TRAb, and clinical symptoms together informed the diagnoses. PBMCs stemmed from less than 13 ml fresh peripheral blood. The CDR3 runs 15 residues. V lost 4 bases, J lost 3 bases, and 6 bases stayed unmatched. Germline V gene lookup returns CDR1 MNHEY and CDR2 SMNVEV (reference sequence). The chain recombines TRBV27 with TRBJ2-1; 7 bases are shared with TRBD2. Source material: blood. This clonotype originated in a man in his fifties or sixties with Graves' hyperthyroidism. CDR3 nucleotide sequence: TGTGCCAGCAGTTCCCGGGCTAGCGGCTACAATGAGCAGTTCTTC. Its protein is CASSSRASGYNEQFF.